These 25 T cell receptor beta chains share one sample of origin, sequenced in a study of shared clonotypes between healthy human individuals. Data came from immunoSEQ multiplex PCR; TCRdb stores just in-frame clones and leaves some out. The profile shows approximately 2,000,000 clones, 85% to 95% of them singletons. Material: naive CD4+ T cells from PBMCs. Subset noted: CD45RA+ positively selected. These TCRs come from a man aged 18 to 30 in good health. Some clones in this sample may be carry-over from other donors' samples.

Details on this clone: Distinct nucleotide sequences in the sample also encode this CDR3. The chain couples TRBV5-1 to TRBJ1-5; D remains ambiguous. The CDR3 contains 14 residues. V dropped 0 bases and J dropped 0 bases, with 4 bases sitting between them. Germline CDR1 SGHRS, CDR2 YFSETQ. CDR3 coding DNA: TGCGCCAGCAGCTTGGGCCTTAGCAATCAGCCCCAGCATTTT. Its protein product is CASSLGLSNQPQHF.

About this clone itself: The junction departs from the called germline gene at one end, perhaps through a read error. The rearrangement uses TRBV7-2 and TRBJ1-1; D gene ambiguous. Looked up from germline, CDR1 is SGHTA and CDR2 is FQGNSA. The CDR3 runs to 15 residues. CDR3 DNA: TGTGCCAGCAGCTTAGTTGGGCCCCCGAACGCTGAAGCTTTCTTT. This codes for CASSLVGPPNAEAFF. The complete variable domain, with remaining parts taken from reference TRBV7-2 and TRBJ1-1, reads GAGVSQSPSNKVTEKGKDVELRCDPISGHTALYWYRQSLGQGLEFLIYFQGNSAPDKSGLPSDRFSAERTGGSVSTLTIQRTQQEDSAVYLCASSLVGPPNAEAFFGQGTRLTVV.

The chain uses TRBV6-1 and TRBJ2-1; 11 bases match TRBD2. The V gene end was trimmed by 4 bases and the J gene end by 4 bases; junction bases not matched to a gene: 15. The germline V gene encodes CDR1 MNHNS and CDR2 SASEGT. CDR3 length: 19 residues. The CDR3 region is CASSGAGEGVAGGYNEQFF. The CDR3, as DNA: TGTGCCAGCAGTGGGGCTGGTGAAGGAGTAGCGGGAGGGTACAATGAGCAGTTCTTC.

The CDR3 nucleotides are TGTGCCAGCAGCTTAGAGTCGTCTTCTCATGGCTACACCTTC. It codes for CASSLESSSHGYTF. The rearrangement joins TRBV7-9 to TRBJ1-2; no firm D call. The CDR3 has 14 residues. V gave up 1 base and J gave up 6 bases, with 12 bases separating them. Germline lookup yields CDR1 SEHNR and CDR2 FQNEAQ (reference sequence).

V usage is TRBV7-2 and J usage is TRBJ2-2; no clear D gene. Germline lookup yields CDR1 SGHTA and CDR2 FQGNSA. This CDR3 contains 14 residues. The V and J ends lost 5 bases and 2 bases respectively, with 9 bases between them. In nucleotides, the CDR3 is TGTGCCAGCAGCCGATTCAAAAACACCGGGGAGCTGTTTTTT. The encoded protein is CASSRFKNTGELFF.

This clone was picked up one time. The chain recombines TRBV6-6 with TRBJ1-2; D is possibly TRBD1 (5 bases). This CDR3 comprises 12 residues. Trimming took off 6 bases at V and 4 bases at J, with 9 bases between the two ends. Germline CDR1 and CDR2: MNHNY and SVGAGI (reference sequence). In DNA form, the CDR3 reads TGTGCCAGCAGATCCGGGGGCTATGGCTACACCTTC. The encoded protein is CASRSGGYGYTF.

CDR3 nucleotides: TGTGCCAGCAGCTTGGTGATAGCGGGAAACAATGAGCAGTTCTTC. Amino acids: CASSLVIAGNNEQFF. The chain carries TRBV5-8 and TRBJ2-1; 8 positions match TRBD2. The length of the CDR3 is 15 residues. CDR1 and CDR2 (germline): SGHTS, YDEGEE. The junction had 4 bases not matched to a gene; V was cut back by 0 bases and J by 5 bases.

Only one count was recorded for this clone. The chain carries TRBV5-8 and TRBJ2-7; 8 bases are shared with TRBD1. V gave up 3 bases and J gave up 2 bases; unmatched junction bases: 4. The length of the CDR3 is 14 residues. CDR1 and CDR2 from the germline V gene are SGHTS and YDEGEE. CDR3 bases: TGTGCCAGCAGCTCTAGGACAGGGACCTACGAGCAGTACTTC. Translating it yields CASSSRTGTYEQYF.

This clone has only one observation. Within the sample, other DNA sequences also encode this same CDR3. The V and J genes are TRBV5-1 and TRBJ2-3; the D is unclear. The CDR3 length is 15 residues. In germline, CDR1 is SGHRS, CDR2 YFSETQ. V lost 0 bases and J 0 bases, leaving 8 bases between the germline ends. CDR3 amino acids: CASSLDPSSTDTQYF. DNA of the CDR3: TGCGCCAGCAGCTTGGATCCGTCAAGCACAGATACGCAGTATTTT.

The chain has TRBV27 and TRBJ1-2; 9 positions match TRBD1. V gave up 5 bases and J gave up 6 bases; unmatched junction bases: 13. Germline V lookup: CDR1 MNHEY, CDR2 SMNVEV (reference sequence). The CDR3 loop spans 16 amino acids. In DNA, the CDR3 is TGTGCCAGCAGTCACCGGGACAGGGATGGGGCGGATGGCTACACCTTC. This translates into CASSHRDRDGADGYTF.

The V and J genes are TRBV7-9 and TRBJ2-7; TRBD2 aligns across 7 bases. Germline V gene sequence: CDR1 SEHNR, CDR2 FQNEAQ (reference sequence). V gave up 5 bases and J gave up 4 bases; unmatched junction bases: 20. This CDR3 contains 18 residues. DNA of the CDR3: TGTGCCAGCAGCCCCTTCTTGCGGGAGAGAGCGGGGCGTTACGAGCAGTACTTC. Protein sequence: CASSPFLRERAGRYEQYF.

CDR3: CASSNGLAGVSETQYF. CDR3 sequence (DNA): TGTGCCAGCTCAAACGGACTAGCGGGAGTTTCAGAGACCCAGTACTTC. This chain links TRBV18 with TRBJ2-5; TRBD2 matches 13 bases. V lost 5 bases, J lost 4 bases, and 7 bases stayed unmatched. The length of the CDR3 is 16 residues. The V gene's germline CDR1 is KGHSH and CDR2 LQKENI. The complete variable domain, with remaining parts taken from reference TRBV18 and TRBJ2-5, reads NAGVMQNPRHLVRRRGQEARLRCSPMKGHSHVYWYRQLPEEGLKFMVYLQKENIIDESGMPKERFSAEFPKEGPSILRIQQVVRGDSAAYFCASSNGLAGVSETQYFGPGTRLLVL.

This chain connects TRBV19 to TRBJ2-4, with D possibly matching TRBD2 (6 bases). Germline V gene sequence: CDR1 LNHDA, CDR2 SQIVND (reference sequence). The CDR3 is made up of 14 amino acids. V dropped 4 bases and J dropped 3 bases, with 10 bases sitting between them. CDR3 residues: CASSTWGDKNIQYF. In DNA form, the CDR3 reads TGTGCCAGTAGTACGTGGGGGGACAAAAACATTCAGTACTTC.

To note about this clone: The same CDR3 is also encoded by other DNA sequences in this sample. This chain links TRBV10-3 with TRBJ1-2; a weak D match, TRBD1 (5 bases). V lost 3 bases, J lost 4 bases, and 9 bases lay in between. The CDR3 consists of 13 residues. Germline CDR1 is ENHRY and CDR2 is SYGVKD. The CDR3: CAISDRVGYGYTF. CDR3 in DNA: TGTGCCATCAGTGACAGGGTGGGCTATGGCTACACCTTC.

This clone was detected a few times. At the DNA level, this CDR3 is encoded by other sequences in the same sample as well. The chain has TRBV2 and TRBJ1-1; D is unresolved. This CDR3 is built from 11 residues. Germline CDR1 is SNHLY and CDR2 is FYNNEI. V was pared by 6 bases and J by 1 base, with 3 bases between. The CDR3 is CASSQNTEAFF. The CDR3 DNA reads as TGTGCCAGCAGCCAGAACACTGAAGCTTTCTTT.

V gene TRBV28 combines with J gene TRBJ2-7; D is unresolved. V lost 7 bases and J lost 3, with 19 bases in between. The CDR3 is 15 residues long. Germline loops: CDR1 MDHEN, CDR2 SYDVKM. Here the CDR3 DNA reads TGTGCCAGCACCTCGTGGATGGCGGCAGACTACGAGCAGTACTTC. Protein sequence: CASTSWMAADYEQYF.

This clone was observed a few times. The sample has other DNA sequences that encode this CDR3 too. The chain employs TRBV9 and TRBJ1-5, with TRBD1 matching 8 bases. The V segment lost 4 bases and the J segment 7 bases; nucleotides outside the gene matches: 7. CDR3 size: 14 residues. CDR1 and CDR2 from the germline V gene are SGDLS and YYNGEE. The CDR3 coding sequence is TGTGCCAGCAGCCCGGACAGGGCAGGACAGCCCCAGCATTTT. This codes for CASSPDRAGQPQHF.

The CDR3 DNA reads as TGTGCCAGCAGCTTTCTATTCTACGAGCAGTACTTC. Its translation: CASSFLFYEQYF. The chain joins TRBV7-9 to TRBJ2-7, with D hard to call. V was pared by 3 bases and J by 3 bases, with 6 bases between. The germline CDR1 and CDR2 sequences are SEHNR and FQNEAQ (reference sequence). There are 12 residues in the CDR3.

The chain recombines TRBV6-1 with TRBJ2-1; TRBD2 matches at 8 bases. Germline CDR1 reads MNHNS; CDR2 reads SASEGT. The CDR3 runs to 15 residues. The trim removed 4 bases at V and 0 bases at J, leaving 2 bases unmatched. CDR3 sequence reads: CASSVAGNSYNEQFF. DNA of the CDR3: TGTGCCAGCAGTGTAGCGGGAAACTCCTACAATGAGCAGTTCTTC.

J is TRBJ2-7 and V is TRBV7-3; D possibly corresponds to TRBD2 (7 bases). The germline gives CDR1 SGHTA, CDR2 FQGTGA. With 2 bases removed from V and 5 bases from J, the gap between germline ends came to 19 bases. CDR3 length: 16 residues. CDR3 amino acids: CASSLLGGVLSHEQYF. The DNA of the CDR3 is TGTGCCAGCAGCTTATTAGGGGGGGTTTTGTCGCACGAGCAGTACTTC. Full variable domain (remainder filled in from reference TRBV7-3 and TRBJ2-7): GAGVSQTPSNKVTEKGKYVELRCDPISGHTALYWYRQSLGQGPEFLIYFQGTGAADDSGLPNDRFFAVRPEGSVSTLKIQRTERGDSAVYLCASSLLGGVLSHEQYFGPGTRLTVT.

The chain links TRBV30 to TRBJ2-2; no definite D call. V was cut by 0 bases and J by 5 bases, with 13 bases left in between. The germline V gene encodes CDR1 GTSNPN and CDR2 SVGIG (reference sequence). The CDR3 runs to 15 residues. The CDR3 DNA reads as TGTGCCTGGAGTGTACTCGGAGCGACAACCGGGGAGCTGTTTTTT. It translates to CAWSVLGATTGELFF. The entire variable domain, with the rest obtained from reference TRBV30 and TRBJ2-2, is as follows: SQTIHQWPATLVQPVGSPLSLECTVEGTSNPNLYWYRQAAGRGLQLLFYSVGIGQISSEVPQNLSASRPQDRQFILSSKKLLLSDSGFYLCAWSVLGATTGELFFGEGSRLTVL.

The chain employs TRBV30 and TRBJ1-6; maybe TRBD1 (6 bases). CDR1 is GTSNPN, CDR2 SVGIG, per germline (reference sequence). Between the trimmed V and J ends, which lost 5 bases and 12 bases, there was a span of 14 bases. The CDR3 sequence is 12 residues long. CDR3: CAWGGGGIPLHF. The DNA for the CDR3 is TGTGCCTGGGGAGGAGGGGGTATACCCCTCCACTTT.

The chain carries TRBV28 and TRBJ2-7; perhaps TRBD2 as D (6 bases). Germline-derived CDR1 and CDR2 are MDHEN and SYDVKM. V was trimmed by 5 bases and J by 5 bases, leaving 22 bases between them. The CDR3 is 16 amino acids. The DNA of the CDR3 is TGTGCCAGCAGTCCTACACAGCTCTTAGGCGGGAACGAGCAGTACTTC. It codes for CASSPTQLLGGNEQYF.

The chain joins TRBV28 to TRBJ1-1, with 8 bases that match TRBD1. CDR3 size: 15 residues. Germline loops: CDR1 MDHEN, CDR2 SYDVKM. J gave up 8 bases and V 6 bases, and 14 bases lay outside the gene matches. The CDR3 loop is CASSSLGQGAWEAFF. CDR3 bases: TGTGCCAGCAGCTCACTGGGCCAGGGGGCTTGGGAAGCTTTCTTT.

A few counts support this clone. Here the CDR3 reads CASIRGGTRNTEAFF. In nucleotides, the CDR3 is TGTGCCAGCATCCGAGGGGGGACAAGAAACACTGAAGCTTTCTTT. J is TRBJ1-1 and V is TRBV11-2, with D perhaps matching TRBD1 (6 bases). This CDR3 is 15 amino acids long. V lost 7 bases and J lost 2, with 17 bases in between. CDR1 and CDR2 from the germline V gene are SGHAT and FQNNGV.